Below, 9 T cell receptor beta chains from the same sample are listed, as sequenced in a study of T cells after posttransplantation cyclophosphamide. Only in-frame clones appear in the TCRdb table, and some are missing; sequencing was by immunoSEQ multiplex PCR. This record lists more than 1,500 clones, none seen once only, and the top ten clones contain roughly 3%. A marrow graft followed busulfan-fludarabine conditioning, with cyclophosphamide on days +3 and +4. This material consisted of PBMCs, taken 372 days after allogeneic stem cell transplant with posttransplant cyclophosphamide. These TCRs come from a male patient between 60 and 69 years old who received an allogeneic stem cell transplant from an unrelated donor, was CMV-positive, and had acute and chronic GVHD. Some T cells may possibly be graft donor cells.

By sample fraction, this clone is medium-sized. The chain recombines TRBV19 with TRBJ2-6, with D tentatively TRBD2 (5 bases). From germline, CDR1 is LNHDA and CDR2 SQIVND (reference sequence). CDR3 length: 17 residues. The V and J ends lost 0 bases and 2 bases respectively, with 11 bases between them. The CDR3 DNA reads TGTGCCAGTAGTATAGATAACCCCGGGGCTGGGGCCAACGTCCTGACTTTC. This sequence encodes CASSIDNPGAGANVLTF.

This clone was seen repeatedly, ten times or more. V usage is TRBV6-6 and J usage is TRBJ2-3; TRBD2 is a possible D gene (5 bases). The germline V gene has CDR1 MNHNY and CDR2 SVGAGI (reference sequence). The V gene lost 5 bases and the J gene lost 1 base, with 16 bases spanning the gap. There are 16 residues in the CDR3. CDR3 nucleotide sequence: TGTGCCAGCAGTGCTCGTAGATTGGAGGGCACAGATACGCAGTATTTT. It specifies CASSARRLEGTDTQYF.

V is TRBV10-3 and J is TRBJ2-7; 7 nucleotides agree with TRBD1. Germline V gene data show CDR1 as ENHRY and CDR2 as SYGVKD. The CDR3 is 13 amino acids. V shed 4 bases, J shed 3 bases, and the junction held 3 bases outside the gene matches. CDR3 residues: CAISAGQIYEQYF. DNA for the CDR3: TGTGCCATCAGTGCGGGACAGATCTACGAGCAGTACTTC.

In this sample, this clone is medium-sized. The chain employs TRBV19 and TRBJ2-5; 9 positions agree with TRBD1. The CDR3 loop spans 15 amino acids. Trimming cost V 1 base and J 4 bases; bases outside gene matches: 4. The germline CDR1 and CDR2 sequences are LNHDA and SQIVND (reference sequence). CDR3 in amino acids: CASSIGTGVGETQYF. The CDR3 DNA is TGTGCCAGTAGTATAGGGACAGGGGTCGGAGAGACCCAGTACTTC.

This clone is classed as medium-sized. J is TRBJ2-7 and V is TRBV11-2; the match to TRBD2 covers 10 bases. The CDR3 consists of 14 residues. After removal of 4 bases from V and 0 bases from J, the junction contained 0 bases not matched to a gene. Germline-derived CDR1 and CDR2 are SGHAT and FQNNGV. The CDR3 protein is CASSSSGSSYEQYF. The CDR3, as DNA: TGTGCCAGCAGCTCTAGCGGGAGCTCCTACGAGCAGTACTTC.

This chain links TRBV5-1 with TRBJ2-1, with 12 bases matching TRBD2. V was clipped by 4 bases and J by 12 bases; unmatched bases: 8. This CDR3 contains 14 residues. Germline CDR1 is SGHRS and CDR2 is YFSETQ. Written as DNA, the CDR3 is TGCGCCAGCAGCAGGACTAGCGGGAATTTGTCGCAGTTCTTC. Amino acids: CASSRTSGNLSQFF.

This clone is medium-sized in the sample. V gene TRBV5-4 combines with J gene TRBJ1-2, with D tentatively TRBD1 (5 bases). Looked up from germline, CDR1 is SGHNT and CDR2 is YYREEE (reference sequence). Deletions cut 3 bases from V and 3 bases from J, with 12 bases between. The CDR3 runs 14 residues. CDR3 in amino acids: CASSYGGGDYGYTF. The CDR3 region has the DNA TGTGCCAGCAGCTACGGGGGTGGAGACTATGGCTACACCTTC.

This clone qualifies as medium-sized (0.01 to 0.1%). The CDR3 loop reads CASSQSPGVGNEQFF. Written as DNA, the CDR3 is TGCGCCAGCAGCCAGAGCCCGGGGGTAGGCAATGAGCAGTTCTTC. The chain links TRBV4-3 to TRBJ2-1, with D perhaps TRBD2 (6 bases). Per the germline V gene, CDR1 is LGHNA and CDR2 is YSLEER. The CDR3 has 15 amino acids. Trimming pared 3 bases from V and 6 bases from J, leaving 15 bases between.

This chain joins TRBV2 and TRBJ1-1; a possible D gene is TRBD1 (5 bases). Germline lookup yields CDR1 SNHLY and CDR2 FYNNEI. Deletions cut 3 bases from V and 5 bases from J, with 16 bases between. CDR3 length equals 15 residues. This chain's CDR3 is CASSESHPPGTEAFF. The DNA for the CDR3 is TGTGCCAGCAGTGAGTCCCACCCCCCAGGGACTGAAGCTTTCTTT.